This TCR beta chain is from a study of T cell responses to AZD1222 COVID-19 vaccine. About this clone itself: As yet, its antigen is unknown.

Germline V gene lookup returns CDR1 SGHKS and CDR2 YYEKEE (reference sequence). This CDR3 contains 14 residues. Trimming shortened V by 4 bases and J by 0 bases, and 11 bases separated the two germline ends. Measured with immunoSEQ multiplex PCR; TCRdb has only the in-frame clones, and not every one. The sample has about 260,000 clones, 93% seen once. Notes on the study in general: A reported finding is that nearly half of spike-specific TCRs target unmutated variant regions. White British people made up most donors, females outnumbered males, and clonal diversity was possibly underestimated.

Specimen: peripheral blood, collected on day 0 of AZD1222 vaccination. This TCR was recovered from an adult in good health. The V and J genes are TRBV5-5 and TRBJ2-7; D remains ambiguous. The CDR3 protein is CASSLRGNSYEQYF. DNA for the CDR3: TGTGCCAGCAGCCTGAGAGGTAACTCCTACGAGCAGTACTTC.